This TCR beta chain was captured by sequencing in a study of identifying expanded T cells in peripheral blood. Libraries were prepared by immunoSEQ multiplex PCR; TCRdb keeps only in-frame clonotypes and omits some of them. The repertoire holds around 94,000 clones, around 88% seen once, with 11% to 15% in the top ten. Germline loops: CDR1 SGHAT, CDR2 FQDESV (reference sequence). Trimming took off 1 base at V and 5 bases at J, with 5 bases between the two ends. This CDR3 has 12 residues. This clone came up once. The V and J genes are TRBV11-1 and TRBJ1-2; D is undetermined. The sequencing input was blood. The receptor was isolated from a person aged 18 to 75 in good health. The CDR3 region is CASSLDGYGYTF. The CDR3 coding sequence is TGTGCCAGCAGCTTAGACGGTTATGGCTACACCTTC.